This T cell receptor beta chain came from a study of graft-versus-host responses after intestinal transplantation. Worth noting for this clone: Its target is unknown.

Trimming removed 2 bases from V and 6 bases from J, with 20 bases in between. This CDR3 contains 17 residues. Germline CDR1 and CDR2: SEHNR and FQNEAQ (reference sequence). TCRdb keeps only in-frame clones here, not all; method: immunoSEQ multiplex PCR. This table holds over 85,000 clones, 93% found once. Specimen: unstimulated CD8+ T cells sorted from spleen or lymph node cells, collected before intestinal transplant. This receptor was identified in a human donor who received an intestinal transplant. The chain combines TRBV7-9 with TRBJ2-1; perhaps TRBD2 as D (6 bases). DNA for the CDR3: TGTGCCAGCAGCTTATCGTCTAGCGCGTCGTCCACCAATGAGCAGTTCTTC. Translating gives CASSLSSSASSTNEQFF.